Listed below are T cell receptor beta chains from one sample, sequenced in a study of T-cell reconstitution after alpha-beta-depleted transplantation in children. Using its own MiXCR run on the PCR reads, TCRdb lists one record per CDR3 protein. Here the sample spans 25,000 to 30,000 distinct CDR3 sequences, 15% to 20% being singletons. The specimen comprised PBMCs, mostly from graft donor cells, sampled 60 days after TCRalphabeta/CD19-depleted stem cell transplant. The origin of the receptors is a male patient under 10 years old who had a stem cell transplant for acute lymphoblastic leukemia, so the T cells may come from the graft donor. Each CDR3 is given with its conserved first and last residue.

v_gene,j_gene,len,CDR3aa
TRBV7-3,TRBJ2-3,13,CASSSKGTDTQYF
TRBV9,TRBJ1-6,12,CTSSLLDSPLHF
TRBV4-1,TRBJ1-4,19,CASSQETGANHLGFEKLFF
TRBV6-6,TRBJ2-5,13,CASNRVVPGTQYF
TRBV7-2,TRBJ1-5,15,CASSRHGGIGQPQHF
TRBV12-3/TRBV12-4,TRBJ2-2,14,CASSLGWEAGELFF
TRBV27,TRBJ2-5,14,CASSLSAGLETQYF
TRBV28,TRBJ2-7,15,CASSPYRGRIHEQYF
TRBV20-1,TRBJ2-7,15,CSAIGDLPYSYEQYF
TRBV12-3/TRBV12-4,TRBJ2-5,13,CASSYRGVETQYF
TRBV9,TRBJ2-3,17,CASSSLAIGSSTDTQYF
TRBV28,TRBJ2-5,15,CATDPGEWGRETQYF
TRBV14,TRBJ2-1,15,CASSPGQRTYNEQFF
TRBV9,TRBJ2-3,14,CASSVSGETDTQYF
TRBV7-8,TRBJ1-4,17,CASSLEKRGTENEKLFF
TRBV13,TRBJ1-1,13,CASSLATWGRAFF
TRBV28,TRBJ2-2,16,CASTSPGQGFAGELFF
TRBV2,TRBJ1-1,14,CASSATPWNTEAFF
TRBV7-2,TRBJ1-1,13,CASSLAWGTEAFF
TRBV6-5,TRBJ2-2,19,CASSYSRFGLAGGPGELFF
TRBV6-5,TRBJ2-7,19,CASSYGAGGSGRNIYEQYF
TRBV6-2/TRBV6-3,TRBJ1-1,11,CATIQGSGAFF
TRBV9,TRBJ2-1,15,CASSARDRGRDEQFF
TRBV7-9,TRBJ1-4,14,CASSLEGGEKLFFF